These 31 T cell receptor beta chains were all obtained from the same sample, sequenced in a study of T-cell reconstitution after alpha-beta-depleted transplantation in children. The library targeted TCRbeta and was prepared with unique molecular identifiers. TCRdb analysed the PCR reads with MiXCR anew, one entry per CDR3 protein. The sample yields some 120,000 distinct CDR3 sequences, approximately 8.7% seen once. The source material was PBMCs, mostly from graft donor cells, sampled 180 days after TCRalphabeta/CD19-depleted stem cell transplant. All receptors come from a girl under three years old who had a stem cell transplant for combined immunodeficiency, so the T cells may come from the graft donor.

CDR3: CASSRDRRYEQYF. The CDR3 coding sequence is TGTGCCAGCAGCCGGGACCGTCGCTACGAGCAGTACTTC. The chain is built from TRBV27 and TRBJ2-7; D possibly uses TRBD1 or TRBD2 (5 bases each). V gave up 6 bases and J gave up 3 bases, with 12 bases separating them. Looked up from germline, CDR1 is MNHEY and CDR2 is SMNVEV (reference sequence). The CDR3 runs to 13 residues.

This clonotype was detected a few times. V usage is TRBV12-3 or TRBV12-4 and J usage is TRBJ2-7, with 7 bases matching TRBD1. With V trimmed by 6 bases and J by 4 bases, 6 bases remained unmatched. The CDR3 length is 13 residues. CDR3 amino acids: CASRDRNRYEQYF. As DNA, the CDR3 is TGTGCCAGCAGGGACAGGAACAGGTACGAGCAGTACTTC.

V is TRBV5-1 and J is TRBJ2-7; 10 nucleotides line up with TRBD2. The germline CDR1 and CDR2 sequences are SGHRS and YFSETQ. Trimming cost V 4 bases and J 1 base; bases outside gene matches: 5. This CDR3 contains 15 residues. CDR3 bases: TGCGCCAGCAGCCCGGGACTAGCGCTTTCCTACGAGCAGTACTTC. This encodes CASSPGLALSYEQYF.

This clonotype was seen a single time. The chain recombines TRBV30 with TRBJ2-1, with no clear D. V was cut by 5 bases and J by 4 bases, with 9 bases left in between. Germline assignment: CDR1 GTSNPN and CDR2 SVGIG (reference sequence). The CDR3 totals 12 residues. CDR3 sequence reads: CAWSEAYNEQFF. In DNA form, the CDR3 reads TGTGCCTGGTCCGAGGCATACAATGAGCAGTTCTTC.

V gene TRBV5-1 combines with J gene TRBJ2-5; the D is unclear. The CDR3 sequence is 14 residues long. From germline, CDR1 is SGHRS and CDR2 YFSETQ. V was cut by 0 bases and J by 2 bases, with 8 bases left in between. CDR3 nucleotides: TGCGCCAGCAGCTTGGTACAGATTCAAGAGACCCAGTACTTC. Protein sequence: CASSLVQIQETQYF. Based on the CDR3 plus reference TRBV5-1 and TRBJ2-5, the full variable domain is KAGVTQTPRYLIKTRGQQVTLSCSPISGHRSVSWYQQTPGQGLQFLFEYFSETQRNKGNFPGRFSGRQFSNSRSEMNVSTLELGDSALYLCASSLVQIQETQYFGPGTRLLVL.

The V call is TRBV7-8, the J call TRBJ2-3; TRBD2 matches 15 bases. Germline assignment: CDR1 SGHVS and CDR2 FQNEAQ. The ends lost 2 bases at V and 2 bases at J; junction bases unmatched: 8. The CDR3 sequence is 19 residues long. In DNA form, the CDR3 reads TGTGCCAGCAGCTTACCCGGGACTAGCGGGGGGTACTTCACAGATACGCAGTATTTT. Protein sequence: CASSLPGTSGGYFTDTQYF.

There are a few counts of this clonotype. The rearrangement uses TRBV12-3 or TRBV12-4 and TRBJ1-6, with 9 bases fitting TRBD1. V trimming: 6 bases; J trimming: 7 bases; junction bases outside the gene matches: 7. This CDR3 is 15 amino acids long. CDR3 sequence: CASSKGQGYNSPLHF. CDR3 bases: TGTGCCAGCAGCAAGGGACAGGGATACAATTCACCCCTCCACTTT.

The CDR3 region is CASKGSGAGYGYTF. The DNA of the CDR3 is TGTGCCAGCAAAGGATCCGGCGCGGGCTATGGCTACACCTTC. V usage is TRBV2 and J usage is TRBJ1-2; D is ambiguous. CDR1 and CDR2 from the germline V gene are SNHLY and FYNNEI. Trimming took off 7 bases at V and 4 bases at J, with 16 bases between the two ends. The CDR3 contains 14 residues.

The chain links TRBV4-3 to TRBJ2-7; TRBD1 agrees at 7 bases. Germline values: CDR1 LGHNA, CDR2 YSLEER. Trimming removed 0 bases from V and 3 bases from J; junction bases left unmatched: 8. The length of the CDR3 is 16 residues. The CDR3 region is CASSQETGSSGYEQYF. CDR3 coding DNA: TGCGCCAGCAGCCAAGAGACAGGGAGCTCGGGCTACGAGCAGTACTTC.

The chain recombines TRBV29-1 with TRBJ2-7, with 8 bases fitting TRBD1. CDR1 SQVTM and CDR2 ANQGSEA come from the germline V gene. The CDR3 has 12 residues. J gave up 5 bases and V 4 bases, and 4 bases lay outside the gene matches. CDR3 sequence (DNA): TGCAGCGTTGCGGACAGGGAGGACGAGCAGTACTTC. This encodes CSVADREDEQYF.

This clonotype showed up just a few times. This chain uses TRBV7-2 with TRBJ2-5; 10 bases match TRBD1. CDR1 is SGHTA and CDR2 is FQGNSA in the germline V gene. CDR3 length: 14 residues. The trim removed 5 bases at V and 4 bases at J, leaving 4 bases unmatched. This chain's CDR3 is CASSDRGRGETQYF. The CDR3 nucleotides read TGTGCCAGCAGCGACAGGGGGCGTGGAGAGACCCAGTACTTC.

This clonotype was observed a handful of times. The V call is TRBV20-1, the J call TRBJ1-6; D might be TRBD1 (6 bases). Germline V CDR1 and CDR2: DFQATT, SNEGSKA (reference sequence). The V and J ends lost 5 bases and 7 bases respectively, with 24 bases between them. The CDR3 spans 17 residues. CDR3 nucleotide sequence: TGCAGTGCTCCTGGTCCACACCCAATCGGGGGCAATTCACCCCTCCACTTT. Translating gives CSAPGPHPIGGNSPLHF.

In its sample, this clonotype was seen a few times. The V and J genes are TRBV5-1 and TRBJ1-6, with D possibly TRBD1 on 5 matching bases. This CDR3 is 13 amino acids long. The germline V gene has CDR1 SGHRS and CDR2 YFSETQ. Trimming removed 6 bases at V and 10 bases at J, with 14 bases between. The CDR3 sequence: CASNPSGGSPLHF. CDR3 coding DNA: TGCGCCAGCAATCCTAGTGGGGGATCACCCCTCCACTTT.

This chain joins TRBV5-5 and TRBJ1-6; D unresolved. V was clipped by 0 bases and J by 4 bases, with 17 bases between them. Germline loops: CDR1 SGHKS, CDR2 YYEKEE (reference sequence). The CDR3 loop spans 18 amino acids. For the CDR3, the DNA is TGTGCCAGCAGCTTGGAAGTGATCCTTCTGGGGTATAATTCACCCCTCCACTTT. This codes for CASSLEVILLGYNSPLHF.

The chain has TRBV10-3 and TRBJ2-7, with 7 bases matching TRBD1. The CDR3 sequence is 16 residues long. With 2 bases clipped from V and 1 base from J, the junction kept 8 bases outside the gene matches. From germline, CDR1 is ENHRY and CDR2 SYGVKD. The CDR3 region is CAISEPGTANSYEQYF. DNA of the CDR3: TGTGCCATCAGTGAGCCCGGGACAGCCAATTCCTACGAGCAGTACTTC.

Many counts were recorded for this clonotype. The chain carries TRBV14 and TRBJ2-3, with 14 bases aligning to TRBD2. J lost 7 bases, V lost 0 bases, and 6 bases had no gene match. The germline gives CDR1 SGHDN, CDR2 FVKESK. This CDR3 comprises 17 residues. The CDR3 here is CASSQDRGLAGGNTQYF. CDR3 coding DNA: TGTGCCAGCAGCCAAGATAGAGGACTAGCGGGAGGAAATACGCAGTATTTT.

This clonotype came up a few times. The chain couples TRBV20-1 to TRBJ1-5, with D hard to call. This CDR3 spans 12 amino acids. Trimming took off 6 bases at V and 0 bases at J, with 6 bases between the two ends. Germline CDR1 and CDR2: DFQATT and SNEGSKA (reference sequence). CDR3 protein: CSASYSNQPQHF. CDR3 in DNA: TGCAGTGCGTCGTATAGCAATCAGCCCCAGCATTTT.

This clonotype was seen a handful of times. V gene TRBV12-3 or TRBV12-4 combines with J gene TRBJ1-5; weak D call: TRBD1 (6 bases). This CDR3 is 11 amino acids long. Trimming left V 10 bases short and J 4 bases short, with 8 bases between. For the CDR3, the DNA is TGTGCCATTGGACAGAATCAGCCCCAGCATTTT. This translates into CAIGQNQPQHF.

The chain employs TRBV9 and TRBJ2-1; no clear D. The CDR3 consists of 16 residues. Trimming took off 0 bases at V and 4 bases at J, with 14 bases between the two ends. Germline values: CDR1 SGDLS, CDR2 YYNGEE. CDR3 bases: TGTGCCAGCAGCGTAGCTTCCGGATCCCTATACAATGAGCAGTTCTTC. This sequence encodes CASSVASGSLYNEQFF.

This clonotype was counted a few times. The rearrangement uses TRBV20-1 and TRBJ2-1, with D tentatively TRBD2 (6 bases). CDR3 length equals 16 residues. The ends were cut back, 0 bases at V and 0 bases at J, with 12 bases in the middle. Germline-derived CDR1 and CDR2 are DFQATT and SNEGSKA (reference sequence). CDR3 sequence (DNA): TGCAGTGCTAGAGATAAGCGGGCGAGCTCCTACAATGAGCAGTTCTTC. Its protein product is CSARDKRASSYNEQFF.

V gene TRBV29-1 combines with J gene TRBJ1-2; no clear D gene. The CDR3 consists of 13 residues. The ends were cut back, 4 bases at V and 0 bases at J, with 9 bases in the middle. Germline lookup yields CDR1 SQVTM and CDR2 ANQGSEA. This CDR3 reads CSVATIANYGYTF. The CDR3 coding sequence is TGCAGCGTTGCTACTATAGCTAACTATGGCTACACCTTC.

The CDR3 loop reads CAINQGTYYEQYF. CDR3 DNA sequence: TGTGCCATCAACCAGGGGACATACTACGAGCAGTACTTC. V usage is TRBV10-3 and J usage is TRBJ2-7; D is perhaps TRBD1 (6 bases). Trimming took 7 bases from V and 3 from J, leaving 13 bases between them. CDR3 length equals 13 residues. CDR1 ENHRY and CDR2 SYGVKD come from the germline V gene.

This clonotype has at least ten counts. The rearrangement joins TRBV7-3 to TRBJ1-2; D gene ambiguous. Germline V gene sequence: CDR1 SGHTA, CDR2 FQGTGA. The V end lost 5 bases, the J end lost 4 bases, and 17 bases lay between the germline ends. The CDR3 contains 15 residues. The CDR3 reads CASSLEGAAGYGYTF. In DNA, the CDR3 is TGTGCCAGCAGCCTCGAGGGCGCGGCGGGCTATGGCTACACCTTC.

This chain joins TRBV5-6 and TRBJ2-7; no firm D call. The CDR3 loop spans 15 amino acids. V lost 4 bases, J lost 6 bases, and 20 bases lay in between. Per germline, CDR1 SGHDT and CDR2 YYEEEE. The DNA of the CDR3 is TGTGCCAGCAGCGGTCCATCTTTAATAGGTCTCGAGCAGTACTTC. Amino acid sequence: CASSGPSLIGLEQYF. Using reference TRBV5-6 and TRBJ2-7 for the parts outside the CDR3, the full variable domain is DAGVTQSPTHLIKTRGQQVTLRCSPKSGHDTVSWYQQALGQGPQFIFQYYEEEERQRGNFPDRFSGHQFPNYSSELNVNALLLGDSALYLCASSGPSLIGLEQYFGPGTRLTVT.

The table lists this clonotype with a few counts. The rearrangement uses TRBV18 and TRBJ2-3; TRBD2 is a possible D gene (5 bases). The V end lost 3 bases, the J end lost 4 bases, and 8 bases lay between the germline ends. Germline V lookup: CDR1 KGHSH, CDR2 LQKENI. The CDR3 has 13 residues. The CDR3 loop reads CASSPGEPDTQYF. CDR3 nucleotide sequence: TGTGCCAGCTCACCCGGGGAACCAGATACGCAGTATTTT.

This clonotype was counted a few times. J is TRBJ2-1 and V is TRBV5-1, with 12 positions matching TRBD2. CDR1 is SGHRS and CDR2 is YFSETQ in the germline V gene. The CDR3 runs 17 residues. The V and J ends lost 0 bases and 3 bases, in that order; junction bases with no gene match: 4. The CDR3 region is CASSLGTSGTGYNEQFF. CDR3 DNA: TGCGCCAGCAGCTTGGGGACTAGCGGGACGGGCTACAATGAGCAGTTCTTC.

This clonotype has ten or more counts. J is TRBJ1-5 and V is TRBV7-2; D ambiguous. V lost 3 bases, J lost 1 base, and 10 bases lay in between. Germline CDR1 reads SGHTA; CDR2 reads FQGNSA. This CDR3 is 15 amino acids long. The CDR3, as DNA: TGTGCCAGCAGCTTCGGCAGGTCCAGCAATCAGCCCCAGCATTTT. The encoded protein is CASSFGRSSNQPQHF.

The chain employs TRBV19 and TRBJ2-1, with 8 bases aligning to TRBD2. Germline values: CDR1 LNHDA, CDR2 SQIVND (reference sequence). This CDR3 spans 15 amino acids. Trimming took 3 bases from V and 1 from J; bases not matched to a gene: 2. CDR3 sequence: CASSISGASYNEQFF. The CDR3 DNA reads TGTGCCAGTAGTATTAGCGGGGCATCCTACAATGAGCAGTTCTTC.

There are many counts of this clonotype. This CDR3 is CATSDLFTDTQYF. The CDR3 nucleotides read TGTGCCACCAGTGATCTCTTCACAGATACGCAGTATTTT. The J gene is TRBJ2-3, the V gene TRBV24-1, with D hard to call. Germline V gives CDR1 KGHDR, CDR2 SFDVKD. CDR3 length equals 13 residues. V shed 3 bases and J shed 2 bases, with 5 bases lying between them.

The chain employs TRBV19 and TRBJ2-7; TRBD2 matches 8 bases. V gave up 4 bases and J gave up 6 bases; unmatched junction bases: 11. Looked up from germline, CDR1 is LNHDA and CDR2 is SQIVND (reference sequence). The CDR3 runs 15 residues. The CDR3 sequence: CASSRDLAGRLEQYF. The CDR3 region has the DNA TGTGCCAGTAGTAGGGACCTAGCGGGCCGCCTCGAGCAGTACTTC.

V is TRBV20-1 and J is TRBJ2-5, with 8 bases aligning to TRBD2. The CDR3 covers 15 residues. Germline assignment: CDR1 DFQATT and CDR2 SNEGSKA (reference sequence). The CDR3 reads CRVVGSSGRQETQYF. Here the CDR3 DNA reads TGCAGGGTAGTGGGGTCTAGCGGGCGACAAGAGACCCAGTACTTC.